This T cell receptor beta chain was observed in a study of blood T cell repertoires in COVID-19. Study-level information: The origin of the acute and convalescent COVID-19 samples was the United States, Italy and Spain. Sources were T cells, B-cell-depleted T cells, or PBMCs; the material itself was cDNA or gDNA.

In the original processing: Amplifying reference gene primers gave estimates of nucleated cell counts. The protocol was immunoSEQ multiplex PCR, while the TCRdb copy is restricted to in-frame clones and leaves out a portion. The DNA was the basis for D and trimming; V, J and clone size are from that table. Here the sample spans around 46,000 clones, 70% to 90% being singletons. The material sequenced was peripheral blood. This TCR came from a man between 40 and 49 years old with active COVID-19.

This CDR3 is CASRRGQGTKGYTF. The DNA for the CDR3 is TGTGCCAGCAGGAGGGGACAGGGGACTAAGGGCTACACCTTC. The chain uses TRBV28 and TRBJ1-2, with 10 nucleotides matching TRBD1. In germline, CDR1 is MDHEN, CDR2 SYDVKM. The CDR3 length is 14 residues. V gave up 6 bases and J gave up 8 bases; unmatched junction bases: 9.